This T cell receptor (beta chain) stems from a study of PD-1 blockade in classical Hodgkin lymphoma. Study conclusions and caveats: Complete responders' baseline diversity resembled that of newly diagnosed patients.

Exposure to brentuximab vedotin varied, and each patient had relapsed following autologous stem cell transplantation. The data were produced by immunoSEQ multiplex PCR, yet TCRdb's version contains in-frame clones alone and is incomplete. Here the sample spans 43,000 or so clones, approximately 91% being singletons. The length of the CDR3 is 14 residues. The V gene's germline CDR1 is SGHDT and CDR2 YYEEEE. V shed 0 bases and J shed 2 bases, with 9 bases lying between them. With regard to this clone: Its cognate antigen is unknown.

This sequence was found in a human donor with classical Hodgkin lymphoma. The material sequenced was peripheral blood mononuclear cells (PBMCs), taken at baseline. The V call is TRBV5-6, the J call TRBJ2-7; TRBD1 is a possible D gene (6 bases). CDR3 in amino acids: CASSLDRAPYEQYF. CDR3 sequence (DNA): TGTGCCAGCAGCTTGGACAGGGCTCCCTACGAGCAGTACTTC.